One and the same sample provided the 15 T cell receptor beta chains below, sequenced in a study of cytomegalovirus exposure and HLA in healthy donors. A multiplex PCR was run with 60 Vbeta primers and 13 Jbeta primers. Clones were read by immunoSEQ multiplex PCR, and TCRdb kept only the in-frame ones, dropping some. The sample contains around 120,000 clones, roughly 70% of which appear only once. Sequences were obtained from PBMCs. The receptors were sampled from a woman aged 40 to 49 in good health and CMV-seronegative.

V usage is TRBV4-1 and J usage is TRBJ2-2, with D possibly TRBD1 on 5 matching bases. CDR3 length equals 16 residues. The germline CDR1 and CDR2 sequences are MGHRA and YSYEKL. Trimming took off 5 bases at V and 0 bases at J, with 13 bases between the two ends. CDR3 nucleotides: TGCGCCAGCAGCGGCAGGGATTCGGCGAACACCGGGGAGCTGTTTTTT. This encodes CASSGRDSANTGELFF.

The sample holds a few counts of this clone. Here the CDR3 reads CASSFGTRNTGELFF. The CDR3, as DNA: TGTGCCAGCAGTTTCGGGACACGAAACACCGGGGAGCTGTTTTTT. The V and J genes are TRBV6-4 and TRBJ2-2; D may be TRBD1 (6 bases). The CDR3 is made up of 15 amino acids. V was trimmed by 5 bases and J by 2 bases, leaving 12 bases between them. Looked up from germline, CDR1 is MRHNA and CDR2 is SNTAGT.

The rearrangement uses TRBV18 and TRBJ1-2; 10 nucleotides agree with TRBD1. V trimming: 3 bases; J trimming: 6 bases; junction bases outside the gene matches: 7. Germline CDR1 reads KGHSH; CDR2 reads LQKENI. The CDR3 runs 15 residues. The CDR3 region has the DNA TGTGCCAGCTCACCGATACGACAGGGGGCCCATGGCTACACCTTC. This translates into CASSPIRQGAHGYTF.

The rearrangement joins TRBV30 to TRBJ1-1, with D maybe TRBD1 (6 bases). Trimming removed 7 bases at V and 0 bases at J, with 9 bases between. This CDR3 region has 12 residues. Germline assignment: CDR1 GTSNPN and CDR2 SVGIG (reference sequence). In DNA, the CDR3 is TGTGCCTCCCAGGGGATGAACACTGAAGCTTTCTTT. Translating it yields CASQGMNTEAFF.

The CDR3: CASSQKIWAGQGYTF. The CDR3 region has the DNA TGCGCCAGCAGCCAAAAAATATGGGCAGGCCAGGGCTACACCTTC. This chain links TRBV4-3 with TRBJ1-2, with D uncertain. The germline CDR1 and CDR2 sequences are LGHNA and YSLEER. The V gene lost 2 bases and the J gene lost 8 bases, with 18 bases spanning the gap. The CDR3 sequence is 15 residues long.

The chain joins TRBV4-2 to TRBJ2-2, with TRBD1 identical over 9 bases. J was trimmed by 1 base and V by 4 bases; bases with no gene match: 7. CDR1 and CDR2 (germline): LGHNA, YNFKEQ. The CDR3 sequence is 17 residues long. CDR3 sequence reads: CASSREPGQGNTGELFF. The CDR3, as DNA: TGTGCCAGCAGCCGAGAACCGGGACAGGGGAACACCGGGGAGCTGTTTTTT.

This clone has a handful of counts. This chain connects TRBV7-3 to TRBJ1-1; TRBD1 agrees at 9 bases. V dropped 4 bases and J dropped 5; count of bases not matched to a gene: 11. Per the germline V gene, CDR1 is SGHTA and CDR2 is FQGTGA. This CDR3 comprises 16 residues. CDR3 coding DNA: TGTGCCAGCAGCTCATTACCGGGACAGGGAGTGACTGAAGCTTTCTTT. The encoded protein is CASSSLPGQGVTEAFF.

The rearrangement uses TRBV29-1 and TRBJ2-7; 10 bases map to TRBD2. J was trimmed by 1 base and V by 0 bases; bases with no gene match: 3. The CDR3 is 15 amino acids. The germline gives CDR1 SQVTM, CDR2 ANQGSEA. The CDR3 is CSVEDPSGSSYEQYF. For the CDR3, the DNA is TGCAGCGTTGAAGATCCTAGCGGGAGTTCCTACGAGCAGTACTTC.

V and J are TRBV25-1 and TRBJ1-6, with a weak D call TRBD1 (6 bases). V was cut by 6 bases and J by 9 bases, with 12 bases left in between. Germline lookup yields CDR1 MGHDK and CDR2 SYGVNS. This CDR3 is built from 13 residues. CDR3: CASSGGGVSPLHF. The CDR3 DNA reads as TGTGCCAGCAGCGGAGGGGGGGTTTCACCCCTCCACTTT.

This clone was seen a single time. This rearrangement joins TRBV13 to TRBJ2-5, with D possibly TRBD1 on 6 matching bases. CDR3 length: 13 amino acids. The V and J ends lost 5 bases and 5 bases respectively, with 12 bases between them. From germline, CDR1 is PRHDT and CDR2 FYEKMQ (reference sequence). The CDR3 nucleotides read TGTGCCAGCAGCGCGGACAGAGCGGAGACCCAGTACTTC. Amino acid sequence: CASSADRAETQYF.

The chain joins TRBV27 to TRBJ2-7, with 9 bases aligning to TRBD2. Germline values: CDR1 MNHEY, CDR2 SMNVEV (reference sequence). Trimming cost V 4 bases and J 7 bases; bases outside gene matches: 11. The CDR3 sequence is 15 residues long. The CDR3 DNA reads TGTGCCAGCAGTTCCTGGCGGGAGGGAGGGACGGAGCAGTACTTC. This gives the protein CASSSWREGGTEQYF.

The V and J genes are TRBV27 and TRBJ1-1; TRBD1 might be the D (5 bases). V was clipped by 5 bases and J by 1 base, with 11 bases between them. The CDR3 is made up of 14 amino acids. CDR1 MNHEY and CDR2 SMNVEV come from the germline V gene (reference sequence). The CDR3: CASSAQGWNTEAFF. The CDR3 DNA sequence: TGTGCCAGCAGTGCCCAGGGATGGAACACTGAAGCTTTCTTT.

A few counts support this clone. In DNA form, the CDR3 reads TGTGCCAGCAGTCGACTAGCCGTTGGCACCGGGGAGCTGTTTTTT. As protein: CASSRLAVGTGELFF. The genes are TRBV2 and TRBJ2-2, with 7 bases fitting TRBD2. Germline CDR1 SNHLY, CDR2 FYNNEI. Trimming removed 5 bases from V and 4 bases from J; junction bases left unmatched: 7. The CDR3 is 15 amino acids.

The V call is TRBV13, the J call TRBJ1-1; 8 positions match TRBD1. This CDR3 is 18 amino acids long. Trimming cost V 5 bases and J 0 bases; bases outside gene matches: 14. CDR1 is PRHDT and CDR2 is FYEKMQ in the germline V gene (reference sequence). DNA of the CDR3: TGTGCCAGCAGCGCGGGGGGGCGGACAGGGAACATGAACACTGAAGCTTTCTTT. Amino acid sequence: CASSAGGRTGNMNTEAFF.

The rearrangement joins TRBV5-5 to TRBJ2-1; 8 nucleotides match TRBD2. CDR1 SGHKS and CDR2 YYEKEE come from the germline V gene (reference sequence). V trimming: 4 bases; J trimming: 9 bases; junction bases outside the gene matches: 6. The CDR3 has 13 residues. CDR3 sequence reads: CASSRSGSAEQFF. Written as DNA, the CDR3 is TGTGCCAGCAGCAGGAGCGGGAGTGCTGAGCAGTTCTTC.